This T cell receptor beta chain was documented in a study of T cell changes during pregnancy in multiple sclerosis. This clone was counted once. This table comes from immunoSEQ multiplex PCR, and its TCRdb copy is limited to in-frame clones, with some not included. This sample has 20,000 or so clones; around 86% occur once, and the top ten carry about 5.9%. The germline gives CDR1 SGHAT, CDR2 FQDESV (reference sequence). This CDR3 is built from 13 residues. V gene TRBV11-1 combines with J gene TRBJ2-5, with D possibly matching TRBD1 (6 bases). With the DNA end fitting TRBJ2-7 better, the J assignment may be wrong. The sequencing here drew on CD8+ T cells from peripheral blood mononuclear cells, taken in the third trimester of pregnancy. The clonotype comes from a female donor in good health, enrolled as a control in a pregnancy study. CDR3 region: CASSEDRGYEQYF. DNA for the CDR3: TGTGCCAGCAGCGAGGACAGAGGCTACGAGCAGTACTTC.